Listed below are T cell receptor beta chains from one sample, sequenced in a study of T cells after posttransplantation cyclophosphamide. Data came from immunoSEQ multiplex PCR; TCRdb stores just in-frame clones and leaves some out. This repertoire shows approximately 11,000 clones, roughly 86% found once; its top ten account for roughly 27%. Sequenced material: CD4+ T cells sorted from PBMCs, taken after allogeneic stem cell transplant with posttransplant cyclophosphamide. The receptors were sampled from a male patient aged 30 to 40 who received an allogeneic stem cell transplant from a related donor, was CMV-positive, and had acute GVHD only. Some T cells may be supplied by the graft donor. CDR3s include the opening cysteine and the closing phenylalanine or tryptophan. The D gene is left open where the match is weak. A clone size is listed for some rows: how often the clone was seen (once, few, many), or a class if it is expanded.

>.|few|TRBJ2-7|TRBV2
TGTGCCAGCAGTCGGGACTTCGCCTCCTACGAGCAGTACTTC
CASSRDFASYEQYF
>.|.|TRBJ2-2|TRBV7-9
TGTGCCAGCAGCTTCTTGGGGCTACTCGGGGGGAACACCGGGGAGCTGTTTTTT
CASSFLGLLGGNTGELFF
>TRBD1|few|TRBJ2-6|TRBV5-4
TGTGCCAGCAGCGGACAGGGGAAGGGGTCTGGGGCCAACGTCCTGACTTTC
CASSGQGKGSGANVLTF
>.|.|TRBJ1-1|TRBV4-3
TGCGCCAGCAGTCAAGGGTACCGGGACAAAGGGACTGAAGCTTTCTTT
CASSQGYRDKGTEAFF
>TRBD1|few|TRBJ1-1|TRBV30
TGTGCCTGGAAGGGACAGGTGAACACTGAAGCTTTCTTT
CAWKGQVNTEAFF
>.|.|TRBJ2-3|TRBV5-4
TGTGCCAGCAGCCTTGGTGGCAGGGGGGGCACAGATACGCAGTATTTT
CASSLGGRGGTDTQYF
>.|few|TRBJ2-7|TRBV11-2
TGTGCCAGCAGCTTATCCGCCTACGAGCAGTACTTC
CASSLSAYEQYF
>TRBD1|.|TRBJ1-1|TRBV27
TGTGCCAGCAGTCCTCACAGGGGCGCGAGAACTGAAGCTTTCTTT
CASSPHRGARTEAFF
>.|.|TRBJ1-6|TRBV7-8
TGTGCCAGCAGCTTAGCGTCCAGGGGAAATTCACCCCTCCACTTT
CASSLASRGNSPLHF
>TRBD2|once|TRBJ2-5|TRBV4-3
TGCGCCAGCAGCCAGGGACTAGCGGATTTGGAGACCCAGTACTTC
CASSQGLADLETQYF
>.|.|TRBJ1-2|TRBV27
TGTGCCAGCAGGCGGGATTCTTACTATGGCTACACCTTC
CASRRDSYYGYTF
>.|.|TRBJ1-1|TRBV6-5
TGTGCCAGCAGTTACGGCGGCAGCGGCACTGAAGCTTTCTTT
CASSYGGSGTEAFF
>TRBD1|.|TRBJ2-5|TRBV19
TGTGCCAGTACCCCGACAGGGGGCCAAGAGACCCAGTACTTC
CASTPTGGQETQYF
>TRBD1|.|TRBJ2-2|TRBV18
TGTGCCAGCTCACCCCTAGGACAGGTGGCGTCCGGGGAGCTGTTTTTT
CASSPLGQVASGELFF
>.|.|TRBJ1-2|TRBV7-6
TGTGCCAGCAGCTTGATAAACTGGGGGCGCAAGTCTGAAGGCTACACCTTC
CASSLINWGRKSEGYTF
>TRBD1|.|TRBJ2-5|TRBV6-1
TGTGCCAGCAGCGCCCCGGGACAGGGCCCGGAGACCCAGTACTTC
CASSAPGQGPETQYF
>TRBD1|.|TRBJ2-3|TRBV11-3
TGTGCCAGCAGCGACAGGACAGGGCCCGATACGCAGTATTTT
CASSDRTGPDTQYF
>.|.|TRBJ1-1|TRBV5-1
TGCGCCAGCAGCTTGGAGTCAGGAAAGAACACTGAAGCTTTCTTT
CASSLESGKNTEAFF
>.|.|TRBJ1-2|TRBV28
TGTGCCAGCAGTAAACAGGGAACCCATGGCTACACCTTC
CASSKQGTHGYTF
>.|.|TRBJ1-2|TRBV6-4
TGTGCCAGCGGGGGGGAAGCCGGTGGCTACACCTTC
CASGGEAGGYTF
>.|.|TRBJ2-6|TRBV2
TGTGCCAGCAGTGAACAGCGAACTGGGGCCAACGTCCTGACTTTC
CASSEQRTGANVLTF
>TRBD1|.|TRBJ2-4|TRBV5-4
TGTGCCAGCAGCCACGACCCGACAGGGTTCGAAAACATTCAGTACTTC
CASSHDPTGFENIQYF
>.|.|TRBJ1-5|TRBV13
TGTGCCAGCAGCCAAGGGGGCAATCAGCCCCAGCATTTT
CASSQGGNQPQHF
>.|.|TRBJ2-3|TRBV5-1
TGCGCCAGCAGCTTGGCCTCAAAGAGAGCAGATACGCAGTATTTT
CASSLASKRADTQYF